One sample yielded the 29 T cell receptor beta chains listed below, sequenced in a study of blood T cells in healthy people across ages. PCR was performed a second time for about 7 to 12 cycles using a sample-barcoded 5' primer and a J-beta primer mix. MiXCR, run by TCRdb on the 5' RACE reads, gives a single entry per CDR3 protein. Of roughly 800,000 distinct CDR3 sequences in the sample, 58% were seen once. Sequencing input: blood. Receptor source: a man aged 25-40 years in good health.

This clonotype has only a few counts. The CDR3, as DNA: TGCAGTGCTAGTCTCCCTAGCGGGAGGAATGAGCAGTTCTTC. Translating gives CSASLPSGRNEQFF. The chain employs TRBV20-1 and TRBJ2-1; 11 bases line up with TRBD2. Germline CDR1 and CDR2: DFQATT and SNEGSKA (reference sequence). V lost 3 bases, J lost 7 bases, and 5 bases stayed unmatched. The CDR3 runs to 14 residues.

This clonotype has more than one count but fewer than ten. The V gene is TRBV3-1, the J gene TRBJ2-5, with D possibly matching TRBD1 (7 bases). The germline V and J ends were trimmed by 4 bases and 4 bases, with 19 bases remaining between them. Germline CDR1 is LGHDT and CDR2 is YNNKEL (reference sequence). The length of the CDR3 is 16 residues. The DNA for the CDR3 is TGTGCCAGCAGCCTTTTCGGACAGGACGGGGGAGAGACCCAGTACTTC. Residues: CASSLFGQDGGETQYF.

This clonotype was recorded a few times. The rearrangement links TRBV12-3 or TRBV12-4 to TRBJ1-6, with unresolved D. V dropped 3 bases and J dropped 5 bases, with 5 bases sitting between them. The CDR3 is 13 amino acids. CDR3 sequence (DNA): TGTGCCAGCAGTTTCCAGGATAATTCACCCCTCCACTTT. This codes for CASSFQDNSPLHF.

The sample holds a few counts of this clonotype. The CDR3 DNA sequence: TGCGCCAGCAGTGAGGCAGGGAGGGCCTACGAGCAGTACTTC. It codes for CASSEAGRAYEQYF. The chain employs TRBV10-1 and TRBJ2-7; 7 nucleotides agree with TRBD2. Germline CDR1 WNHNN, CDR2 SYGVQD (reference sequence). V dropped 2 bases and J dropped 2; count of bases not matched to a gene: 3. The CDR3 runs 14 residues.

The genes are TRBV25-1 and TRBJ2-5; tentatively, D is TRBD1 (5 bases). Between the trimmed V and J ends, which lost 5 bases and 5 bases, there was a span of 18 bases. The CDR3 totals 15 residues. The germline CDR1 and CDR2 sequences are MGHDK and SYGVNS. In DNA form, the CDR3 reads TGTGCCAGCAGTCCCTTGAGGACACGGCAGGAGACCCAGTACTTC. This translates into CASSPLRTRQETQYF.

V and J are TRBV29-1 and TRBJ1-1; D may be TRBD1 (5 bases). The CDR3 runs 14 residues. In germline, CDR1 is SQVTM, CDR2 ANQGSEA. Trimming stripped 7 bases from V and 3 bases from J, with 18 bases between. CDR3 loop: CSETPAGGDTEAFF. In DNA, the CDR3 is TGCAGCGAAACGCCCGCAGGAGGGGACACTGAAGCTTTCTTT. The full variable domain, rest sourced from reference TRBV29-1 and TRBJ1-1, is SAVISQKPSRDICQRGTSLTIQCQVDSQVTMMFWYRQQPGQSLTLIATANQGSEATYESGFVIDKFPISRPNLTFSTLTVSNMSPEDSSIYLCSETPAGGDTEAFFGQGTRLTVV.

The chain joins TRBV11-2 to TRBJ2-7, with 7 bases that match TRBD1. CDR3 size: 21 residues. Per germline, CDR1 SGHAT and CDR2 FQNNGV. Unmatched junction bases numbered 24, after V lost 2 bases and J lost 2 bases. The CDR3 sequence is CASSLFLAQDRRLENPYEQYF. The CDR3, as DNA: TGTGCCAGCAGCTTATTCTTGGCCCAGGACAGGCGACTTGAAAATCCCTACGAGCAGTACTTC.

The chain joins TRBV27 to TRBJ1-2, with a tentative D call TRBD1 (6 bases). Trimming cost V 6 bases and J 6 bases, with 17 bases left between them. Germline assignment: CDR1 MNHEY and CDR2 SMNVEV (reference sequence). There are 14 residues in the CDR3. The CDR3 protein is CASRPGQRTHGYTF. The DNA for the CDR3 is TGTGCCAGCAGGCCAGGACAGAGGACCCATGGCTACACCTTC.

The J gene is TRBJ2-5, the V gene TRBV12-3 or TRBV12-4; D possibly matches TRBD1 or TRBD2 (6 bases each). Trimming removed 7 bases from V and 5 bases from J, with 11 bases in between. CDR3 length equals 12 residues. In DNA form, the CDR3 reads TGTGCCAGCACTATCGGGGGCGAGACCCAGTACTTC. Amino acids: CASTIGGETQYF.

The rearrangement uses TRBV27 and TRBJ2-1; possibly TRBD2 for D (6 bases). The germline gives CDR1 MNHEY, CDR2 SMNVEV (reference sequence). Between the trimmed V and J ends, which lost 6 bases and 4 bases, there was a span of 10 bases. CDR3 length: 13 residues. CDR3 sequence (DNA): TGTGCCAGCAGGAGGGGAGGTTACAATGAGCAGTTCTTC. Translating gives CASRRGGYNEQFF.

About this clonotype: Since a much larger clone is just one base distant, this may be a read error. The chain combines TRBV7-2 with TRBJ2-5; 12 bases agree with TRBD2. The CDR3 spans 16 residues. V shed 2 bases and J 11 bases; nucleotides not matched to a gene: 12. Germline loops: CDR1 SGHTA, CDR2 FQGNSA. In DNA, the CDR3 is TGTGCCAGCAGCTTATGGGCTAGCGGGAGGGCCAATGAGCAGTACTTC. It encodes CASSLWASGRANEQYF.

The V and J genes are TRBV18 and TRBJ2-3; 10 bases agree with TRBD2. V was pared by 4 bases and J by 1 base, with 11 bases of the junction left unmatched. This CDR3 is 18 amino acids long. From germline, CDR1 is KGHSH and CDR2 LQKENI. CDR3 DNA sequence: TGTGCCAGCTCACTCCTAGCGGGGGTGAAGTACGGCACAGATACGCAGTATTTT. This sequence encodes CASSLLAGVKYGTDTQYF.

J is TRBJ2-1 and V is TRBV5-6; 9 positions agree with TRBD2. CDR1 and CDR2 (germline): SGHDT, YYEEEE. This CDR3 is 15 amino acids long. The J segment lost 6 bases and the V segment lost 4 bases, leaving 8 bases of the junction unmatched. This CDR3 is CASSPRLAVGNEQFF. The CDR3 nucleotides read TGTGCCAGCAGCCCACGACTAGCGGTAGGCAATGAGCAGTTCTTC.

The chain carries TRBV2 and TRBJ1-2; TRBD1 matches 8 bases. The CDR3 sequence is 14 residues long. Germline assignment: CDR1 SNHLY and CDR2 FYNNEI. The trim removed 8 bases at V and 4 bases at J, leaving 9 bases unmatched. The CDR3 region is CASCAGDRPYGYTF. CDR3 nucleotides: TGTGCCAGCTGTGCGGGGGACAGGCCCTATGGCTACACCTTC.

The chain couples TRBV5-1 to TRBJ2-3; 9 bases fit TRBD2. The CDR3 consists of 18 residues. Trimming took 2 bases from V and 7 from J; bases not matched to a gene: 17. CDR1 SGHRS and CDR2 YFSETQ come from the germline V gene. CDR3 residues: CASSFAAGGPPQTNTQYF. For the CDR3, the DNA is TGCGCCAGCAGCTTTGCGGCGGGAGGGCCCCCGCAGACGAATACGCAGTATTTT.

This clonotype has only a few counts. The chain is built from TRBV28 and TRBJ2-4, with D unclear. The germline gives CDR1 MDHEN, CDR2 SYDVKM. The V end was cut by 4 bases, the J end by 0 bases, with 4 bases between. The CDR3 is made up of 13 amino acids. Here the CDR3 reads CASSSPAKNIQYF. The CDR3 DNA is TGTGCCAGCAGTTCTCCAGCCAAAAACATTCAGTACTTC.

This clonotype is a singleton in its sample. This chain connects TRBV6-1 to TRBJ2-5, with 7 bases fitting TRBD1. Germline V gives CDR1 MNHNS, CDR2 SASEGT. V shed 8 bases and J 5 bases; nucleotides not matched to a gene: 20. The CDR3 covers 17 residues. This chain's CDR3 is CASPQRSPTGFLETQYF. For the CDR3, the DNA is TGTGCCAGCCCTCAAAGGTCCCCGACAGGGTTCTTGGAGACCCAGTACTTC.

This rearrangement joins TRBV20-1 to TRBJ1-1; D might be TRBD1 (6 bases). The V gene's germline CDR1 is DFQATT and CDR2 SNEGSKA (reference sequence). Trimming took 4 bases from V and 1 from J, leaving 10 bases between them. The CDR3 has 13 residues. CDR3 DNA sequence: TGCAGTGCTAAAGGGACACCGAACACTGAAGCTTTCTTT. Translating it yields CSAKGTPNTEAFF.

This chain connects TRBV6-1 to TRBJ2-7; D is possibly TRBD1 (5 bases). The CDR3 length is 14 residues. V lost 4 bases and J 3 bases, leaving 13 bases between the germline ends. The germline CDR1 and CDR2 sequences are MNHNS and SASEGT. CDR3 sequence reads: CASSAYPTVYEQYF. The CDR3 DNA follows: TGTGCCAGCAGTGCATACCCGACAGTCTACGAGCAGTACTTC.

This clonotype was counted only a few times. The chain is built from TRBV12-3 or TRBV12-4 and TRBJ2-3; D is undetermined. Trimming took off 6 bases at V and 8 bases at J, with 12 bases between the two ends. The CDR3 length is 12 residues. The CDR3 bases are TGTGCCAGCAGATTTCGGGCAGGTACGCAGTATTTT. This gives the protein CASRFRAGTQYF.

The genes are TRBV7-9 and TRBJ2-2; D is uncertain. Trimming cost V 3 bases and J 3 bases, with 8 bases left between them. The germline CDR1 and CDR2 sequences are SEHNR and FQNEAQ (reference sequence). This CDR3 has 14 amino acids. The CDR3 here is CASSFYKDTGELFF. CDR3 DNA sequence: TGTGCCAGCAGCTTTTATAAGGACACCGGGGAGCTGTTTTTT.

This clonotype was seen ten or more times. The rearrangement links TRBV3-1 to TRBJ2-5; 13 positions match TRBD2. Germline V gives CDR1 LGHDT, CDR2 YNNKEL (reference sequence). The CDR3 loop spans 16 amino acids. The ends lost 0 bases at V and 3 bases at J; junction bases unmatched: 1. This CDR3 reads CASSQDTSGGEETQYF. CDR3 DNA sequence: TGTGCCAGCAGCCAAGATACTAGCGGGGGGGAAGAGACCCAGTACTTC.

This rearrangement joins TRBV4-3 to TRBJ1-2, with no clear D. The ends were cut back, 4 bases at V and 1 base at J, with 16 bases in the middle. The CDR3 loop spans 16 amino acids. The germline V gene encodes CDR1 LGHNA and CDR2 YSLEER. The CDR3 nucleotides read TGCGCCAGCAGCCGAGCCGGCGGGTATTTTAACTATGGCTACACCTTC. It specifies CASSRAGGYFNYGYTF.

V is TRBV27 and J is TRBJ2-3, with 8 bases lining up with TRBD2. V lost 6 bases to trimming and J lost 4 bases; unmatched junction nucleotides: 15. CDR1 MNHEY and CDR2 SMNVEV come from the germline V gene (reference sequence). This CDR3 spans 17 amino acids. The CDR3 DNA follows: TGTGCCAGCAGGCGGGGGGCACAGATGTATTTCGCAGATACGCAGTATTTT. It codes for CASRRGAQMYFADTQYF.

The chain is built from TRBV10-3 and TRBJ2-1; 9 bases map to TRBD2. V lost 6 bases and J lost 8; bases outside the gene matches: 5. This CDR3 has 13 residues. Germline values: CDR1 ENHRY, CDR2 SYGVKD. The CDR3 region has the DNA TGTGCCATCAGGGCGGGAGGGGGCCATGAGCAGTTCTTC. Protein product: CAIRAGGGHEQFF.

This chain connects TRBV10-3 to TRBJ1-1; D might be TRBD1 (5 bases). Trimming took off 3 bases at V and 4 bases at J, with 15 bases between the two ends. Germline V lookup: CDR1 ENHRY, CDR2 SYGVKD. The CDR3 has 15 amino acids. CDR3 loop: CAISDPGRVSTEAFF. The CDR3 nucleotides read TGTGCCATCAGTGACCCAGGGAGGGTGAGCACTGAAGCTTTCTTT.

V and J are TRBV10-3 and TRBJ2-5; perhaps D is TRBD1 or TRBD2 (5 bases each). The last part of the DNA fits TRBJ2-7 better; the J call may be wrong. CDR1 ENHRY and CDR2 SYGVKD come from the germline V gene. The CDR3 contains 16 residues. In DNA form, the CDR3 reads TGTGCCATCAGATCAGATACAGCGGAGGACATCTACGAGCAGTACTTC. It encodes CAIRSDTAEDIYEQYF.

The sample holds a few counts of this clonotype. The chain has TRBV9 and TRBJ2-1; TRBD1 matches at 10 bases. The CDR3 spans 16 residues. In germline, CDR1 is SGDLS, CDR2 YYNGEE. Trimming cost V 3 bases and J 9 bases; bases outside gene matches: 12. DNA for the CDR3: TGTGCCAGCAGCGGAAAATCCGGGACAGGGGCGAGTGAGCAGTTCTTC. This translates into CASSGKSGTGASEQFF.

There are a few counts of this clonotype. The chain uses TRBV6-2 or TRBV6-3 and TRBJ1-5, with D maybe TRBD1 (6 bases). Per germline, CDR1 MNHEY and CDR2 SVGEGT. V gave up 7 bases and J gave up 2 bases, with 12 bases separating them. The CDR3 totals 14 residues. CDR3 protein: CASNLNRGNQPQHF. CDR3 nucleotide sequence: TGTGCCAGCAACCTAAACAGGGGCAATCAGCCCCAGCATTTT.